These T cell receptor beta chains were read from a single sample in a study of B cell selection in AIRE deficiency. The data were produced by immunoSEQ multiplex PCR, yet TCRdb's version contains in-frame clones alone and is incomplete. The sample lists fewer than 30,000 clones; around 95% were seen once. Material for sequencing was CD4+CD127+ conventional T cells sorted from PBMCs. These receptors were collected from a human donor in good health. Both conserved end residues are part of each CDR3.

>TRBV11-2|TRBJ1-4
CASSLMGTNEKLFF
>TRBV28|TRBJ2-1
CASSSSSGGDLYNEQFF
>TRBV4-1|TRBJ2-3
CASSQVVGKVTDTQYF
>TRBV11-3|TRBJ2-3
CASSLGTSGRNTQYF
>TRBV19|TRBJ1-1
CASSMTWGTEAFF
>TRBV7-3|TRBJ1-1
CASSPHRDTEAFF
>TRBV7-3|TRBJ2-7
CASSRRRLAATITNYEQYF
>TRBV2|TRBJ1-5
CASRGGSGNQPQHF
>TRBV5-1|TRBJ1-1
CASSIRPTNTEAFF
>TRBV4-2|TRBJ2-1
CASSRETGTRANEQFF
>TRBV6-4|TRBJ2-1
CASSGRGALPDEQFF
>TRBV6-5|TRBJ2-3
CASSSVGAKEDTQYF
>TRBV19|TRBJ1-2
CASSTSHFRQDRYGYTF
>TRBV11-2|TRBJ2-7
CASRPLHSGKHYEQYF
>TRBV5-8|TRBJ1-1
CASSFRQAPEAFF
>TRBV30|TRBJ1-5
CAWSSGSNQPQHF
>TRBV15|TRBJ2-7
CATSRGGGSDYEQYF
>TRBV11-3|TRBJ2-3
CASSSGRVRGPDTQYF
>TRBV6-5|TRBJ1-3
CASSYGTGFSGNTIYF